This TCR beta chain appears in the sequencing data of a study of blood T cell repertoires in COVID-19. Looking at the study overall: COVID-19 samples collected from the United States, Italy and Spain covered acute and convalescent phases.

Followed over time, Seattle patients had been enrolled while infection was active. This CDR3 comprises 19 residues. CDR1 LGHNA and CDR2 YNFKEQ come from the germline V gene. V lost 0 bases to trimming and J lost 0 bases; unmatched junction nucleotides: 8. As processed by the authors: The assay estimated nucleated cells by amplifying reference gene primers. Libraries were prepared by immunoSEQ multiplex PCR; TCRdb keeps only in-frame clonotypes and omits some of them. The DNA gave D and trimming, while V, J and clone size come from that table. The sample consists of some 240,000 clones, approximately 88% of them appearing once.

The sequence was collected from a woman aged 70 to 79 with COVID-19, enrolled during active disease. Sequencing input: peripheral blood. The chain joins TRBV4-2 to TRBJ2-5, with 12 bases fitting TRBD2. The CDR3 here is CASSQDLAGGPGYQETQYF. The CDR3 coding sequence is TGTGCCAGCAGCCAAGACCTAGCGGGAGGGCCGGGGTACCAAGAGACCCAGTACTTC.